What follows is one T cell receptor beta chain and its context. This sample was taken from a study of Ad26.COV2.S vaccination and SARS-CoV-2 variants. Study summary: Ad26.COV2.S shots went into the muscle once or twice, 56 days apart.

Using immunoSEQ multiplex PCR, the repertoire was profiled, and TCRdb retains in-frame clones only, with some absent. Here the sample spans 400,000 or so clones, 75% to 90% being singletons. Treatment given: 15 to 20 received Ad26.COV2.S at low or high dose, single or two shots; about 5 received placebo; per-sample allocation not given. Following the first vaccine or placebo injection, samples were taken on day 63. This CDR3 is built from 15 residues. Per the germline V gene, CDR1 is LGHDT and CDR2 is YNNKEL (reference sequence). J lost 4 bases, V lost 4 bases, and 5 bases had no gene match. The chain carries TRBV3-1 (or the pseudogene TRBV3-2) and TRBJ2-5; 11 bases are a match to TRBD1. This specimen was peripheral blood, taken in a trial of Ad26.COV2.S vaccine versus placebo. The sequence came from a person aged 18-60 years who received the Ad26.COV2.S COVID-19 vaccine or a placebo. CDR3 in amino acids: CASSRTGGEVETQYF. In DNA form, the CDR3 reads TGTGCCAGCAGCCGGACAGGGGGCGAGGTAGAGACCCAGTACTTC.